These 28 T cell receptor beta chains were sequenced from one sample in a study of Ad26.COV2.S vaccination and SARS-CoV-2 variants. Method: immunoSEQ multiplex PCR; TCRdb's copy keeps in-frame clones and lacks some. The table has about 350,000 clones, about nine tenths seen once. Treatment specified: approximately 18 received Ad26.COV2.S at low or high dose, single or two shots; 5 received placebo; per-sample allocation not given. Specimen acquisition occurred on day 63 following the initial vaccine or placebo injection. The sample here was peripheral blood, taken in a trial of Ad26.COV2.S vaccine versus placebo. These TCRs come from a person aged 18-60 years who received the Ad26.COV2.S COVID-19 vaccine or a placebo.

The chain has TRBV7-2 and TRBJ2-5, with D hard to call. The germline CDR1 and CDR2 sequences are SGHTA and FQGNSA. V was shortened by 7 bases and J by 4 bases, with 10 bases between the two germline ends. This CDR3 has 12 amino acids. CDR3 protein: CASNIQPETQYF. CDR3 bases: TGTGCCAGCAACATCCAGCCAGAGACCCAGTACTTC.

Comments on this clone: Mismatch with germline at one junction end may stem from a read error. The rearrangement links TRBV4-1 to TRBJ1-3, with 8 positions matching TRBD1. CDR3 length: 17 residues. The germline V gene has CDR1 MGHRA and CDR2 YSYEKL. CDR3: CASSQEKRQGSGNTIYF. The DNA for the CDR3 is TGCGCCAGCAGCCAGGAAAAGCGACAGGGGTCTGGGAACACCATATATTTT.

The rearrangement joins TRBV27 to TRBJ2-6; no clear D gene. Trimming removed 2 bases at V and 2 bases at J, with 7 bases between. The CDR3 extends over 15 amino acids. Germline V lookup: CDR1 MNHEY, CDR2 SMNVEV (reference sequence). This CDR3 is CASSLENPGANVLTF. As DNA, the CDR3 is TGTGCCAGCAGTTTAGAGAATCCTGGGGCCAACGTCCTGACTTTC.

The CDR3 region is CASSQDLQGTQYF. DNA for the CDR3: TGCGCCAGCAGCCAAGATTTGCAGGGAACCCAGTACTTC. V is TRBV4-3 and J is TRBJ2-5; TRBD1 is a possible D gene (5 bases). Germline values: CDR1 LGHNA, CDR2 YSLEER. V was clipped by 0 bases and J by 8 bases, with 10 bases between them. The length of the CDR3 is 13 residues.

For this clone: Different DNA sequences within this sample yield the same CDR3. The CDR3 region is CSARDGREQYF. The CDR3 bases are TGCAGTGCTAGAGATGGACGCGAGCAGTACTTC. This chain joins TRBV20-1 and TRBJ2-7; the D is unclear. Germline V gene sequence: CDR1 DFQATT, CDR2 SNEGSKA (reference sequence). V was pared by 0 bases and J by 6 bases, with 6 bases between. The CDR3 runs 11 residues.

The J gene is TRBJ2-3, the V gene TRBV7-6; D is unresolved. The CDR3 is made up of 18 amino acids. Germline values: CDR1 SGHVS, CDR2 FNYEAQ. V was pared by 1 base and J by 2 bases, with 19 bases between. The CDR3 here is CASSLVASLARSTDTQYF. As DNA, the CDR3 is TGTGCCAGCAGCTTAGTCGCGAGCTTAGCCCGCTCCACAGATACGCAGTATTTT.

The genes are TRBV7-9 and TRBJ1-2, with TRBD1 matching 8 bases. The length of the CDR3 is 14 residues. V trimming: 7 bases; J trimming: 6 bases; junction bases outside the gene matches: 10. The germline gives CDR1 SEHNR, CDR2 FQNEAQ (reference sequence). This chain's CDR3 is CASNQGARGDGYTF. In DNA, the CDR3 is TGTGCCAGCAACCAGGGGGCGCGGGGAGATGGCTACACCTTC.

This chain connects TRBV7-8 to TRBJ2-7, with D possibly being TRBD1 (6 bases). Germline V CDR1 and CDR2: SGHVS, FQNEAQ. The CDR3 consists of 14 residues. V was shortened by 3 bases and J by 2 bases, with 11 bases between the two germline ends. The CDR3 spells CASSLGHKTYEQYF. DNA for the CDR3: TGTGCCAGCAGCTTGGGACATAAAACCTACGAGCAGTACTTC.

The V and J genes are TRBV3-1 (or the pseudogene TRBV3-2) and TRBJ2-1, with a weak D call TRBD2 (5 bases). The V and J ends lost 4 bases and 1 base respectively, with 5 bases between them. Germline CDR1 reads LGHDT; CDR2 reads YNNKEL (reference sequence). The CDR3 loop spans 13 amino acids. This CDR3 is CASSRGSYNEQFF. The CDR3, as DNA: TGTGCCAGCAGCCGAGGGTCCTACAATGAGCAGTTCTTC.

The sample holds a few counts of this clone. The chain is built from TRBV3-1 (or the pseudogene TRBV3-2) and TRBJ2-1, with 9 positions matching TRBD2. The CDR3 contains 16 residues. Trimming took 2 bases from V and 7 from J; bases not matched to a gene: 9. Germline V gives CDR1 LGHDT, CDR2 YNNKEL (reference sequence). CDR3 in amino acids: CASSQYGGGARNEQFF. In DNA form, the CDR3 reads TGTGCCAGCAGCCAATATGGCGGGGGGGCCCGGAATGAGCAGTTCTTC.

The chain carries TRBV19 and TRBJ1-2, with 8 bases identical to TRBD1. The CDR3 runs to 14 residues. V dropped 5 bases and J dropped 5; count of bases not matched to a gene: 7. Germline CDR1 reads LNHDA; CDR2 reads SQIVND (reference sequence). The CDR3 here is CASSSRGQGYGYTF. The CDR3 nucleotides are TGTGCCAGTAGTTCTCGCGGACAGGGTTATGGCTACACCTTC. Variable domain in full (rest from reference TRBV19 and TRBJ1-2): DGGITQSPKYLFRKEGQNVTLSCEQNLNHDAMYWYRQDPGQGLRLIYYSQIVNDFQKGDIAEGYSVSREKKESFPLTVTSAQKNPTAFYLCASSSRGQGYGYTFGSGTRLTVV.

The chain links TRBV2 to TRBJ2-2; unclear D gene. The germline V gene has CDR1 SNHLY and CDR2 FYNNEI. Trimming pared 4 bases from V and 6 bases from J, leaving 9 bases between. The CDR3 covers 13 residues. This CDR3 reads CASSGSASGELFF. CDR3 sequence (DNA): TGTGCCAGCAGTGGTTCGGCTTCCGGGGAGCTGTTTTTT.

The gene calls are TRBV5-5 and TRBJ2-7; no clear D. V lost 2 bases and J lost 0, with 9 bases in between. The CDR3 consists of 14 residues. CDR1 is SGHKS and CDR2 is YYEKEE in the germline V gene (reference sequence). This chain's CDR3 is CASSFAGSSYEQYF. The CDR3 nucleotides are TGTGCCAGCAGCTTCGCCGGGTCCTCCTACGAGCAGTACTTC.

The genes are TRBV11-3 and TRBJ2-5; D is undetermined. Trimming took off 0 bases at V and 1 base at J, with 6 bases between the two ends. CDR1 and CDR2 from the germline V gene are SGHNT and YENEEA. The CDR3 covers 14 residues. CDR3 sequence: CASSLEAGQETQYF. CDR3 nucleotides: TGTGCCAGCAGCTTAGAGGCAGGCCAAGAGACCCAGTACTTC.

CDR3 residues: CASSDEADTGELFF. Here the CDR3 DNA reads TGTGCCAGCAGTGATGAGGCGGACACCGGGGAGCTGTTTTTT. The rearrangement links TRBV2 to TRBJ2-2; D not resolved. Germline assignment: CDR1 SNHLY and CDR2 FYNNEI. The CDR3 has 14 residues. The ends were cut back, 3 bases at V and 3 bases at J, with 8 bases in the middle.

The chain carries TRBV11-3 and TRBJ2-7; no clear D gene. From germline, CDR1 is SGHNT and CDR2 YENEEA. CDR3 length equals 15 residues. V was cut by 1 base and J by 2 bases, with 12 bases left in between. DNA for the CDR3: TGTGCCAGCAGCTTAGTATACGGAAAAACCTACGAGCAGTACTTC. This codes for CASSLVYGKTYEQYF. Complete variable domain (other parts from reference TRBV11-3 and TRBJ2-7): EAGVVQSPRYKIIEKKQPVAFWCNPISGHNTLYWYLQNLGQGPELLIRYENEEAVDDSQLPKDRFSAERLKGVDSTLKIQPAELGDSAVYLCASSLVYGKTYEQYFGPGTRLTVT.

This clone was seen a single time. The V gene is TRBV6-5, the J gene TRBJ2-2; 14 positions match TRBD2. The CDR3 covers 14 residues. V was pared by 7 bases and J by 7 bases, with 2 bases of the junction left unmatched. Germline V gene sequence: CDR1 MNHEY, CDR2 SVGAGI. CDR3 protein: CASNGLAGGGELFF. The CDR3 DNA is TGTGCCAGCAACGGACTAGCGGGGGGCGGGGAGCTGTTTTTT.

This clone was observed a single time. In DNA, the CDR3 is TGTGCCAGTACGGCCGGGCAGATGAACACTGAAGCTTTCTTT. Its protein product is CASTAGQMNTEAFF. The V call is TRBV19, the J call TRBJ1-1; D gene uncertain. The length of the CDR3 is 14 residues. The V gene's germline CDR1 is LNHDA and CDR2 SQIVND (reference sequence). Trimming pared 7 bases from V and 0 bases from J, leaving 12 bases between.

The chain is built from TRBV9 and TRBJ1-2, with a weak D call TRBD1 (5 bases). Germline-derived CDR1 and CDR2 are SGDLS and YYNGEE. The V end was cut by 4 bases, the J end by 5 bases, with 12 bases between. CDR3 length: 13 residues. CDR3: CASSHDSRYGYTF. The CDR3 DNA reads as TGTGCCAGCAGCCATGACAGTCGGTATGGCTACACCTTC.

This clone was detected once. This sequence joins TRBV27 and TRBJ1-6; 7 bases match TRBD1. From germline, CDR1 is MNHEY and CDR2 SMNVEV (reference sequence). This CDR3 has 14 amino acids. Germline trimming cut 5 bases from V and 9 bases from J; bases unmatched to any gene: 7. CDR3 coding DNA: TGTGCCAGCAGTCCTCGAAGGGGGCTTTCACCCCTCCACTTT. This sequence encodes CASSPRRGLSPLHF.

The J gene is TRBJ2-7, the V gene TRBV7-3; TRBD2 aligns across 7 bases. The CDR3 spans 15 residues. V lost 5 bases to trimming and J lost 1 base; unmatched junction nucleotides: 8. The germline V gene has CDR1 SGHTA and CDR2 FQGTGA. The CDR3 sequence: CASSASGGRSYEQYF. For the CDR3, the DNA is TGTGCCAGCAGCGCTAGCGGAGGGAGGTCCTACGAGCAGTACTTC. Together with reference TRBV7-3 and TRBJ2-7, the CDR3 gives the full variable domain: GAGVSQTPSNKVTEKGKYVELRCDPISGHTALYWYRQSLGQGPEFLIYFQGTGAADDSGLPNDRFFAVRPEGSVSTLKIQRTERGDSAVYLCASSASGGRSYEQYFGPGTRLTVT.

The gene calls are TRBV28 and TRBJ2-2, with TRBD1 matching over 7 bases. The V gene's germline CDR1 is MDHEN and CDR2 SYDVKM. The CDR3 loop spans 15 amino acids. Trimming took 6 bases from V and 5 from J; bases not matched to a gene: 9. The CDR3 region is CASRRQGVLTGELFF. The CDR3 coding sequence is TGTGCCAGCAGGCGACAGGGTGTATTGACCGGGGAGCTGTTTTTT.

Only a few counts were recorded for this clone. V and J are TRBV30 and TRBJ2-7; D is ambiguous. The CDR3 consists of 14 residues. V gave up 2 bases and J gave up 0 bases, with 11 bases separating them. Per germline, CDR1 GTSNPN and CDR2 SVGIG (reference sequence). CDR3 coding DNA: TGTGCCTGGAGTTTGGTGGAGCTCTCCTACGAGCAGTACTTC. Amino acids: CAWSLVELSYEQYF.

The V gene is TRBV9, the J gene TRBJ1-2; 7 bases agree with TRBD1. Germline CDR1 and CDR2: SGDLS and YYNGEE. V was pared by 4 bases and J by 6 bases, with 9 bases of the junction left unmatched. The CDR3 spans 14 residues. CDR3 region: CASSSSGTDNGYTF. As DNA, the CDR3 is TGTGCCAGCAGCTCCTCCGGGACAGATAATGGCTACACCTTC.

The V gene is TRBV28, the J gene TRBJ1-1, with a possible D match to TRBD1 (5 bases). V dropped 3 bases and J dropped 4 bases, with 15 bases sitting between them. Looked up from germline, CDR1 is MDHEN and CDR2 is SYDVKM. The CDR3 loop spans 15 amino acids. CDR3 residues: CASSLPGAGGTEAFF. The CDR3 DNA reads as TGTGCCAGCAGTTTGCCCGGGGCGGGGGGCACTGAAGCTTTCTTT.

This chain joins TRBV5-8 and TRBJ2-3; either TRBD1 or TRBD2 may supply D (5 bases each). In germline, CDR1 is SGHTS, CDR2 YDEGEE. The CDR3 is 14 residues long. Trimming removed 0 bases at V and 1 base at J, with 6 bases between. DNA of the CDR3: TGTGCCAGCAGCTTGGGGGGACGCACAGATACGCAGTATTTT. This codes for CASSLGGRTDTQYF.

For this clone: The same CDR3 is also encoded by other DNA sequences in this sample. The chain combines TRBV6-1 with TRBJ2-1; TRBD2 agrees at 8 bases. CDR3 length equals 15 residues. V lost 3 bases and J lost 3; bases outside the gene matches: 4. Germline V CDR1 and CDR2: MNHNS, SASEGT. The CDR3 loop reads CASSELAGDYNEQFF. Here the CDR3 DNA reads TGTGCCAGCAGTGAGCTAGCGGGTGACTACAATGAGCAGTTCTTC.

The chain links TRBV9 to TRBJ1-1, with unresolved D. V was trimmed by 5 bases and J by 1 base, leaving 6 bases between them. Per the germline V gene, CDR1 is SGDLS and CDR2 is YYNGEE. This CDR3 region has 12 residues. The CDR3 coding sequence is TGTGCCAGCAGGGCTGGGAACACTGAAGCTTTCTTT. Translated, it gives CASRAGNTEAFF.